This is a list of T cell receptor beta chains from one sample in a study of regulatory T cells in long-lasting Graves disease. TCRdb redid the calling of the multiplex PCR reads with MiXCR, one entry per CDR3 protein. The data hold roughly 450,000 distinct CDR3 sequences, with less than 25% observed a single time. Here the sequenced sample was peripheral blood mononuclear cells (PBMCs), taken when the disease was refractory, from a patient treated with antithyroid drugs. The receptors derive from a female donor with Graves disease. CDR3s leave out the opening cysteine and the closing phenylalanine or tryptophan.

V gene: TRBV2
J gene: TRBJ2-3
CDR3 length: 15
CDR3 protein: ASSPKRLPDGTDTQY

V gene: TRBV28
J gene: TRBJ1-2
CDR3 length: 16
CDR3 protein: ASSLNTYTDRWRYGYT

V gene: TRBV7-3
J gene: TRBJ2-7
CDR3 length: 15
CDR3 protein: ASSLTFASGLSYEQY

V gene: TRBV28
J gene: TRBJ2-5
CDR3 length: 13
CDR3 protein: ASSLALAPQETQY

V gene: TRBV28
J gene: TRBJ2-1
CDR3 length: 13
CDR3 protein: ASSPRVSMGNEQF

V gene: TRBV19
J gene: TRBJ2-7
CDR3 length: 12
CDR3 protein: ASRSRQGSYEQY

V gene: TRBV10-3
J gene: TRBJ2-3
CDR3 length: 11
CDR3 protein: ATDLGRADTQY

V gene: TRBV20-1
J gene: TRBJ2-7
CDR3 length: 11
CDR3 protein: SARDPVSYEQY

V gene: TRBV15
J gene: TRBJ2-6
CDR3 length: 12
CDR3 protein: ATSRRVGANVLT

V gene: TRBV11-2
J gene: TRBJ1-1
CDR3 length: 12
CDR3 protein: ASSPSRMNTEAF

V gene: TRBV3-1
J gene: TRBJ1-2
CDR3 length: 12
CDR3 protein: ASSQESAGVGYT

V gene: TRBV4-2
J gene: TRBJ2-5
CDR3 length: 14
CDR3 protein: ASSQDRTGERETQY

V gene: TRBV5-1
J gene: TRBJ2-3
CDR3 length: 11
CDR3 protein: ASSSTSSDTQY

V gene: TRBV2
J gene: TRBJ1-1
CDR3 length: 13
CDR3 protein: ASGAFRAPGTEAF

V gene: TRBV20-1
J gene: TRBJ2-1
CDR3 length: 13
CDR3 protein: SARDVAETYNEQF

V gene: TRBV4-2
J gene: TRBJ1-1
CDR3 length: 11
CDR3 protein: ASSQDPTTEAF

V gene: TRBV4-1
J gene: TRBJ2-2
CDR3 length: 15
CDR3 protein: ASSQDLGGANTGELF

V gene: TRBV7-9
J gene: TRBJ1-4
CDR3 length: 11
CDR3 protein: ASRAGTDEKLF

V gene: TRBV2
J gene: TRBJ2-7
CDR3 length: 15
CDR3 protein: ASSGRPSGRFTYEQY

V gene: TRBV7-2
J gene: TRBJ2-4
CDR3 length: 15
CDR3 protein: ASTLSPWAIAKNIQY

V gene: TRBV11-2
J gene: TRBJ2-5
CDR3 length: 13
CDR3 protein: ASSLRQGGVATQY

V gene: TRBV7-2
J gene: TRBJ2-1
CDR3 length: 15
CDR3 protein: ASSRILGLADYNEQF

V gene: TRBV15
J gene: TRBJ1-5
CDR3 length: 13
CDR3 protein: ATSSSGGNNQPQH